The rows below give T cell receptor beta chains drawn from one sample of a study of blood T cell repertoires in COVID-19. The data were produced by immunoSEQ multiplex PCR, yet TCRdb's version contains in-frame clones alone and is incomplete. The sample lists about 250,000 clones, approximately 90% occurring once. The sequencing input was peripheral blood. Receptors were obtained from a woman between 40 and 55 years old who had recovered from COVID-19. Each CDR3 is given with its conserved first and last residue. The order of the fields is D gene, clone size, V gene, J gene, CDR3 protein, CDR3 DNA. D genes are given only for firm matches. Clone size is stated in some rows and not others, as once, few, many or a class when expanded.

d_call: .; clone_size: .; v_call: TRBV3-1/TRBV3-2; j_call: TRBJ1-3; cdr3_aa: CASSPVWRTDSGNTIYF; cdr3_nt: TGTGCCAGCAGCCCCGTTTGGAGGACCGACTCTGGAAACACCATATATTTT
d_call: TRBD2; clone_size: .; v_call: TRBV4-3; j_call: TRBJ2-6; cdr3_aa: CASSQSGMAREGANVLTF; cdr3_nt: TGCGCCAGCAGCCAATCTGGTATGGCGCGGGAGGGTGCCAACGTCCTGACTTTC
d_call: TRBD2; clone_size: .; v_call: TRBV9; j_call: TRBJ2-2; cdr3_aa: CASRRGGDTGELFF; cdr3_nt: TGTGCCAGCAGACGGGGGGGAGACACCGGGGAGCTGTTTTTT
d_call: .; clone_size: few; v_call: TRBV30; j_call: TRBJ1-2; cdr3_aa: CAWRIPPDYGYTF; cdr3_nt: TGTGCCTGGAGGATACCTCCGGACTATGGCTACACCTTC
d_call: .; clone_size: .; v_call: TRBV5-1; j_call: TRBJ2-1; cdr3_aa: CASSPRSARSYNEQFF; cdr3_nt: TGCGCCAGCAGCCCCCGTTCAGCGCGCTCCTACAATGAGCAGTTCTTC
d_call: TRBD1; clone_size: .; v_call: TRBV2; j_call: TRBJ1-2; cdr3_aa: CASSATRDSYGYTF; cdr3_nt: TGTGCCAGCAGCGCCACCCGGGACAGCTATGGCTACACCTTC
d_call: TRBD2; clone_size: .; v_call: TRBV27; j_call: TRBJ2-3; cdr3_aa: CASTALGGDDTQYF; cdr3_nt: TGTGCCAGCACCGCACTGGGGGGGGACGATACGCAGTATTTT
d_call: TRBD1; clone_size: .; v_call: TRBV25-1; j_call: TRBJ1-1; cdr3_aa: CASRAGGAWTEAFF; cdr3_nt: TGTGCCAGCAGGGCAGGGGGCGCGTGGACTGAAGCTTTCTTT
d_call: .; clone_size: .; v_call: TRBV7-3; j_call: TRBJ1-2; cdr3_aa: CASSFTQGSAGYTF; cdr3_nt: TGTGCCAGCAGTTTCACCCAGGGTTCCGCTGGCTACACCTTC
d_call: .; clone_size: few; v_call: TRBV6-1; j_call: TRBJ1-1; cdr3_aa: CASKARALNTEAFF; cdr3_nt: TGTGCCAGCAAAGCCAGGGCCCTAAACACTGAAGCTTTCTTT
d_call: .; clone_size: .; v_call: TRBV7-3; j_call: TRBJ2-3; cdr3_aa: CASSPGWPDTQYF; cdr3_nt: TGTGCCAGCAGTCCAGGGTGGCCAGATACGCAGTATTTT
d_call: TRBD1; clone_size: .; v_call: TRBV7-6; j_call: TRBJ1-4; cdr3_aa: CASSPRLQGGSEKLFF; cdr3_nt: TGTGCCAGCAGCCCCCGTTTACAGGGGGGTAGTGAAAAACTGTTTTTT
d_call: .; clone_size: .; v_call: TRBV30; j_call: TRBJ2-5; cdr3_aa: CAWSTTTPRATQYF; cdr3_nt: TGTGCCTGGAGCACTACCACCCCCCGAGCGACCCAGTACTTC
d_call: .; clone_size: few; v_call: TRBV28; j_call: TRBJ1-1; cdr3_aa: CASRPDMNTEAFF; cdr3_nt: TGTGCCAGCCGCCCGGACATGAACACTGAAGCTTTCTTT
d_call: .; clone_size: .; v_call: TRBV24-1; j_call: TRBJ1-5; cdr3_aa: CATRGRPGQPQHF; cdr3_nt: TGTGCCACCAGGGGCAGGCCGGGGCAGCCCCAGCATTTT